These T cell receptor beta chains were read from a single sample in a study of T cells in Graves' hyperthyroidism and ophthalmopathy. MiXCR, run by TCRdb on the multiplex PCR reads, gives a single entry per CDR3 protein. In the table there are roughly 600,000 distinct CDR3 sequences, approximately 15% of which are singletons. The sample consisted of blood. These receptors came from a woman between 50 and 59 years old with Graves' ophthalmopathy. Each CDR3 is given with its conserved first and last residue. A D gene is named only where the DNA matches it firmly. Only part of the rows carry a size: once, few, many, or a class if the clone is expanded.

TRBV7-9	19	TRBJ1-4	NA	few	CASRGPGLREEGTNEKLFF	TGTGCCAGCAGGGGCCCCGGGCTCCGGGAGGAGGGAACTAATGAAAAACTGTTTTTT
TRBV7-2	13	TRBJ2-7	NA	many	CASSLGWSYEQYF	TGTGCCAGCAGCTTGGGGTGGAGCTACGAGCAGTACTTC
TRBV4-2	14	TRBJ2-5	NA	NA	CASSRTGPMETQYF	TGTGCCAGCAGCCGAACTGGACCGATGGAGACCCAGTACTTC
TRBV7-9	13	TRBJ1-1	NA	NA	CASSLSRDLEAFF	TGTGCCAGCAGCTTGTCGCGAGATCTTGAAGCTTTCTTT
TRBV5-1	16	TRBJ2-1	TRBD1	NA	CASSFSTGETYNEQFF	TGCGCCAGCAGCTTCTCGACAGGGGAAACCTACAATGAGCAGTTCTTC
TRBV18	15	TRBJ1-1	NA	NA	CASSPIRAHDTEAFF	TGTGCCAGCTCACCTATACGGGCCCATGACACTGAAGCTTTCTTT
TRBV24-1	21	TRBJ2-2	TRBD2	NA	CATSDPKAPAGDRAGTGELFF	TGTGCCACCAGTGACCCTAAGGCTCCAGCGGGAGATCGTGCTGGCACCGGGGAGCTGTTTTTT
TRBV5-1	13	TRBJ1-1	TRBD1	many	CASRRAGGTEAFF	TGCGCCAGCAGACGAGCAGGGGGTACTGAAGCTTTCTTT
TRBV27	13	TRBJ2-7	NA	many	CASSGRGIHEQYF	TGTGCCAGCAGTGGCAGGGGCATCCACGAGCAGTACTTC
TRBV5-4	14	TRBJ2-7	NA	many	CASSSAGSPYEQYF	TGTGCCAGCAGCTCCGCAGGTTCTCCCTACGAGCAGTACTTC
TRBV2	14	TRBJ1-5	NA	many	CASRAFSANQPQHF	TGTGCCAGCAGGGCCTTCAGCGCGAATCAGCCCCAGCATTTT
TRBV27	13	TRBJ2-5	TRBD1	many	CASSGTAQETQYF	TGTGCCAGCAGCGGGACAGCCCAAGAGACCCAGTACTTC
TRBV18	15	TRBJ1-1	TRBD1	many	CASSSNPGTGTEAFF	TGTGCCAGCTCATCCAACCCCGGGACAGGTACTGAAGCTTTCTTT
TRBV12-3/TRBV12-4	14	TRBJ2-7	NA	many	CASSPAGYSYEQYF	TGTGCCAGCAGTCCTGCGGGGTACTCCTACGAGCAGTACTTC
TRBV2	19	TRBJ2-1	TRBD2	NA	CASSGRQGSSGRSYNEQFF	TGTGCCAGCAGTGGAAGACAGGGGTCTAGCGGGAGGTCCTACAATGAGCAGTTCTTC
TRBV4-2	13	TRBJ2-7	NA	many	CASSQDGNYEQYF	TGCGCCAGCAGCCAAGATGGGAACTACGAGCAGTACTTC
TRBV7-2	17	TRBJ2-5	TRBD2	NA	CASSESHRLAGRETQYF	TGTGCCAGCAGCGAAAGTCATCGACTAGCGGGACGGGAGACCCAGTACTTC
TRBV5-1	13	TRBJ2-1	NA	many	CASSLVGRNEQFF	TGCGCCAGCAGCTTGGTTGGGCGGAATGAGCAGTTCTTC
TRBV29-1	14	TRBJ2-7	TRBD1	many	CSVGDRGSGYEQYF	TGCAGCGTTGGTGACAGGGGGTCGGGATACGAGCAGTACTTC
TRBV24-1	14	TRBJ1-5	TRBD1	few	CATQGASSNQPQHF	TGTGCCACCCAGGGGGCTAGCAGCAATCAGCCCCAGCATTTT
TRBV20-1	14	TRBJ1-6	TRBD1	many	CGAPTGTGNSPLHF	TGCGGGGCCCCAACCGGGACAGGGAATTCACCCCTCCACTTT
TRBV3-1	14	TRBJ2-1	NA	many	CASSQVRGAHEQFF	TGTGCCAGCAGCCAAGTCCGGGGGGCGCATGAGCAGTTCTTC
TRBV11-3	19	TRBJ2-1	TRBD2	many	CASSLDDGTSGRAYNEQFF	TGTGCCAGCAGCTTAGATGACGGGACTAGCGGGAGGGCCTACAATGAGCAGTTCTTC
TRBV11-2	15	TRBJ1-1	TRBD1	many	CASSTQGPFDTEAFF	TGTGCCAGCAGCACACAGGGGCCTTTCGACACTGAAGCTTTCTTT
TRBV6-1	14	TRBJ1-6	NA	NA	CASSELPSDSPLHF	TGTGCCAGCAGTGAGCTGCCGTCGGATTCACCCCTCCACTTT
TRBV14	15	TRBJ2-7	TRBD1	many	CASSQGTGVAYEQYF	TGTGCCAGCAGCCAAGGTACAGGGGTAGCGTACGAGCAGTACTTC
TRBV19	14	TRBJ2-1	TRBD2	NA	CASSSASGSYEQFF	TGTGCCAGTAGTTCGGCTAGCGGGAGTTATGAGCAGTTCTTC
TRBV6-2/TRBV6-3	15	TRBJ1-1	NA	many	CASRETDSGVTEAFF	TGTGCCAGCAGGGAAACCGACTCCGGGGTCACTGAAGCTTTCTTT
TRBV5-1	16	TRBJ2-2	TRBD2	many	CASSLILAGNTGELFF	TGCGCCAGCAGCTTGATACTAGCGGGTAACACCGGGGAGCTGTTTTTT
TRBV30	11	TRBJ2-5	NA	many	CARRHQETQYF	TGTGCCAGAAGACACCAAGAGACCCAGTACTTC
TRBV6-2/TRBV6-3	15	TRBJ2-1	NA	many	CASSPLELSYNEQFF	TGTGCCAGCAGTCCTCTAGAGCTCTCCTACAATGAGCAGTTCTTC
TRBV24-1	17	TRBJ2-3	TRBD1	NA	CATSDSLGTASTDTQYF	TGTGCCACCAGTGATAGCCTAGGGACAGCCAGCACAGATACGCAGTATTTT
TRBV18	16	TRBJ2-7	TRBD2	few	CASSPPGSGRSYEQYF	TGTGCCAGCTCACCCCCGGGGAGCGGGAGATCTTACGAGCAGTACTTC
TRBV7-6	18	TRBJ2-5	TRBD2	few	CASSPKGRQREGRETQYF	TGTGCCAGCAGCCCGAAGGGTCGGCAGCGGGAGGGCCGAGAGACCCAGTACTTC
TRBV27	14	TRBJ1-1	TRBD1	many	CASSYRGMNTEAFF	TGTGCCAGCAGTTACAGGGGGATGAACACTGAAGCTTTCTTT
TRBV20-1	15	TRBJ2-1	TRBD2	many	CSAGPSGGPSNEQFF	TGCAGTGCAGGTCCTAGCGGCGGGCCTTCCAATGAGCAGTTCTTC
TRBV19	13	TRBJ1-2	TRBD1	NA	CASWGQDNYGYTF	TGTGCCAGCTGGGGACAGGACAACTATGGCTACACCTTC
TRBV16	16	TRBJ2-7	TRBD2	few	CASSQPMGRVGYEQYF	TGTGCCAGCAGCCAACCGATGGGGAGGGTAGGCTACGAGCAGTACTTC
TRBV3-1	13	TRBJ1-1	TRBD1	many	CASSLGTVAEAFF	TGTGCCAGCAGCCTAGGGACAGTTGCTGAAGCTTTCTTT
TRBV6-1	16	TRBJ1-5	TRBD1	many	CASTYGPGQGGQPQHF	TGTGCCAGCACTTACGGGCCGGGACAGGGTGGTCAGCCCCAGCATTTT
TRBV19	14	TRBJ2-1	TRBD1	NA	CASSRQGPYNEQFF	TGTGCCAGTAGCCGACAGGGGCCTTACAATGAGCAGTTCTTC
TRBV2	15	TRBJ1-2	TRBD1	many	CASSGGQGGDYGYTF	TGTGCCAGCAGTGGGGGACAGGGGGGGGACTATGGCTACACCTTC
TRBV27	14	TRBJ2-3	NA	many	CASSFLQRTDTQYF	TGTGCCAGCAGTTTCTTACAACGCACAGATACGCAGTATTTT
TRBV20-1	16	TRBJ2-6	TRBD1	few	CSARDRVQGGANVLTF	TGCAGTGCCCGGGACAGGGTTCAGGGCGGGGCCAACGTCCTGACTTTC
TRBV20-1	11	TRBJ2-7	NA	many	CSAREIYEQYF	TGCAGTGCTAGAGAAATCTACGAGCAGTACTTC
TRBV29-1	15	TRBJ1-1	NA	few	CSVTIGGGGNTEAFF	TGCAGCGTCACAATCGGTGGGGGTGGGAACACTGAAGCTTTCTTT
TRBV7-8	18	TRBJ2-3	NA	many	CASRKSLVQGHGTDTQYF	TGTGCCAGCAGGAAGTCGCTCGTGCAGGGACATGGCACAGATACGCAGTATTTT
TRBV30	15	TRBJ2-2	NA	NA	CAWSVGRWDTGELFF	TGTGCCTGGAGTGTTGGCAGGTGGGACACCGGGGAGCTGTTTTTT
TRBV20-1	14	TRBJ2-7	NA	many	CSARGQGGTYEQYF	TGCAGTGCTAGAGGACAGGGAGGGACCTACGAGCAGTACTTC
TRBV28	14	TRBJ2-7	NA	many	CASSSSSRGYEQYF	TGTGCCAGCAGTTCTTCATCCAGGGGCTACGAGCAGTACTTC
TRBV7-9	16	TRBJ2-1	TRBD2	NA	CASKKGLAGVRNEQFF	TGTGCCAGCAAGAAGGGACTAGCGGGAGTCCGCAATGAGCAGTTCTTC
TRBV25-1	14	TRBJ2-7	NA	NA	CASGVRGSSYEQYF	TGTGCCAGCGGGGTCCGGGGGTCCTCCTACGAGCAGTACTTC
TRBV5-8	14	TRBJ1-1	NA	many	CASSPIAAYTEAFF	TGTGCCAGCAGCCCCATCGCCGCGTACACTGAAGCTTTCTTT
TRBV20-1	14	TRBJ2-5	TRBD2	few	CSASVGGRKQTQYF	TGCAGTGCTAGTGTGGGAGGGCGAAAGCAGACCCAGTACTTC
TRBV6-1	17	TRBJ2-7	TRBD1	NA	CASSEMEDRAGSYEQYF	TGTGCCAGCAGTGAAATGGAAGACAGGGCCGGTTCCTACGAGCAGTACTTC
TRBV5-1	15	TRBJ2-2	NA	many	CASIDTGSWTGELFF	TGCGCCAGCATAGATACCGGGAGCTGGACCGGGGAGCTGTTTTTT
TRBV7-7	12	TRBJ1-6	NA	many	CASSPNDSPLHF	TGTGCTAGCAGCCCGAACGATTCACCCCTCCACTTT